A single TCR beta chain is shown here with its context. Its target is unknown. Treatment reported: oral pan-JAK inhibitor, 5-10 mg twice daily. Individuals with alopecia areata gave both lesional scalp punch biopsies and peripheral blood for collection. These data belong to a study of CD8+ T cells in alopecia areata. The CDR3 has 15 residues. Trimming took 5 bases from V and 4 from J, leaving 17 bases between them. Germline V CDR1 and CDR2: MNHEY, SVGAGI. Extraction and reverse transcription of RNA yielded cDNA as the sequencing template. Profiling relied on immunoSEQ multiplex PCR, and the TCRdb table lists in-frame clones only, not all of them. The sample includes 270,000 or so clones, 55% to 75% of them seen just once. Study-level findings and limits: Scalp and blood retained many expanded lesional clones during tofacitinib. Higher clonality and more expanded CD8+ clones appeared in lesional than normal scalp.

This TCR was sampled from a human donor with alopecia areata. Source: CD4+ T cells sorted from blood, taken at week 24, from a patient treated with tofacitinib. The chain combines TRBV6-5 with TRBJ1-2; possibly TRBD1 for D (5 bases). The CDR3: CASSPVQGVFYGYTF. The CDR3 DNA follows: TGTGCCAGCAGTCCCGTCCAGGGTGTCTTCTATGGCTACACCTTC.